This T cell receptor beta chain was recorded in a study of T cell changes during pregnancy in multiple sclerosis. The protocol was immunoSEQ multiplex PCR, while the TCRdb copy is restricted to in-frame clones and leaves out a portion. The data show fewer than 95,000 clones, with 90% to 95% seen just once and 2% to 2.5% held by the top ten. Material: peripheral blood, obtained in the third trimester of pregnancy. The receptor was isolated from a female donor with multiple sclerosis, enrolled in a pregnancy study.

CDR3 nucleotides: TGTGCCAGCAGCCGGACAGGGGGAGTTATCCCCTACGAGCAGTACTTC. Its protein is CASSRTGGVIPYEQYF. The rearrangement links TRBV7-8 to TRBJ2-7; 10 positions agree with TRBD1. This CDR3 has 16 amino acids. CDR1 SGHVS and CDR2 FQNEAQ come from the germline V gene. V dropped 5 bases and J dropped 2; count of bases not matched to a gene: 9.